This TCR beta chain was identified during a study of human T cells and chemical hapten exposure (dated by TCRdb to the early 2020s). Regarding the research as a whole: For sensitization, 2% DPC in acetone was applied to a roughly 2 cm by roughly 2 cm area of upper inner arm skin. Patient blood was sampled pre-sensitization (week 0) and at 2, 6 and about 24 weeks after DPC sensitization. Patch tests used Finn chambers with 0.01% DPC on the upper back, scored after 6 days by International Contact Dermatitis Research Group standards. In alopecia patients, the study followed how the peripheral blood TCR repertoire changed in vivo over primary and secondary sensitization to diphenylcyclopropenone (DPC), a hapten. Libraries were pooled for sequencing, and variation in per-sample TCR yields was attributed mainly to small differences in library volumes within the pool. Under 30 alopecia patients gave blood for TCR sequencing at one to four time points (pre-sensitization, 2, 6 and 24 weeks). The patient cohort, mostly female, included alopecia areata with under or over 50% scalp involvement, alopecia totalis and alopecia universalis. Weekly therapeutic DPC doses were additionally applied to the scalp of patients throughout the roughly 24-week study period. Summary of the overall study and its limitations: Repeated subsampling changed both the strength of the expansion versus patch-test correlation and the threshold at which the correlation became significant. All patients had alopecia, a presumed autoimmune disease, so their immune response might differ from that of healthy individuals. Expanded TCRs formed significantly more large CDR3 similarity clusters than pre-sensitization or healthy control sets, consistent with antigen-driven responses. The number of TCRs above 1 in 1000 frequency did not change with DPC sensitization; there was no evidence of global repertoire structure alterations. Patch test score was positively correlated with the number of PT1 expanded TCRs, with significance at thresholds 8, 16 and 32 but not at 4.

The label giving this sample's time point can be read as: patch test 2, 6 weeks after DPC sensitization. In the paper's terms, the treatment or condition label means: therapeutic diphenylcyclopropenone sensitization with weekly scalp DPC. At each patch-test visit, blood was drawn before the patch test was applied. Eligible patients were aged 18 to 70, diagnosed with alopecia, deemed suitable for DPC therapy, and excluded if pregnant. Total RNA was isolated from unfractionated whole blood collected in Tempus Blood RNA tubes. In the germline V gene, CDR1 corresponds to SGDLS and CDR2 to YYNGEE. Ends trimmed: V by 2 bases, J by 2 bases; bases unmatched to a gene: 1. The CDR3 goes from the cysteine to the phenylalanine over 15 residues. Of all the DNA, just the CDR3 is kept, 45 bases in frame from base 1. This clonotype was detected only a few times. Its antigen is currently not known. No base quality information exists; no much larger clone differs at one position.

Library preparation was by RACE. The run used a NextSeq 500. Library preparation attached unique molecular identifiers to individual cDNA molecules for quantitative, reproducible TCR counting. From each blood RNA sample, both TCR alpha and TCR beta chains were sequenced. As for the authors' bioinformatics: The median number of TCRs per sample was over 85,000, ranging from roughly 23,224 to 700,000. V, J and CDR3 annotation of the TCR reads was carried out using the Decombinator software suite. To make PS versus PT1 abundance plots, every sample was subsampled to the same number of TCRs (28,000). Expanded TCRs were defined as absent before sensitization and observed at least eight times at the 2-week time point. TCRdb reprocessing: public reads trimmed at Q25 with fastp, clones called with MiXCR, in-frame beta chains kept. Rows with one shared CDR3 protein collapse into an entry with the most common genes and DNA. These V and J calls derive from TCRdb rather than the authors' analysis. Present in this sample are a few hundred thousand distinct CDR3 sequences, about 6% of which were seen just once. In total, the top ten clones hold around 5.6% of the sample.

The source of this sequence is a young woman with alopecia areata. Some clones in this sample may be carry-over from other donors' samples. This specimen consisted of whole blood, obtained in connection with sensitization to the hapten diphenylcyclopropenone (DPC). The rearrangement joined TRBV9 to TRBJ2-7, with 13 bases aligning to TRBD2. CDR3 protein: CASSVTSGGAYEQYF. The DNA sequence is TGTGCCAGCAGCGTCACTAGCGGGGGGGCCTACGAGCAGTACTTC.